This T cell receptor (beta chain) was sequenced in a study of blood T cell dynamics during melanoma immunotherapy. The germline gives CDR1 SNHLY, CDR2 FYNNEI. The CDR3 consists of 13 residues. V was pared by 6 bases and J by 5 bases, with 10 bases between. As for time point: pre-treatment baseline. Sequenced by immunoSEQ multiplex PCR; TCRdb stores in-frame clones only, minus some. This sample has 20,000 to 30,000 clones, with roughly 87% found just once. The receptor was isolated from a human donor with melanoma. J is TRBJ2-2 and V is TRBV2; TRBD2 might be the D (5 bases). The sequencing here drew on blood, taken from a patient treated with checkpoint blockade. The CDR3 region is CASSPTRTGELFF. The DNA for the CDR3 is TGTGCCAGCAGCCCAACTAGGACCGGGGAGCTGTTTTTT.